The 27 T cell receptor beta chains below come from one sample, sequenced in a study of T cell responses to AZD1222 COVID-19 vaccine. This table comes from immunoSEQ multiplex PCR, and its TCRdb copy is limited to in-frame clones, with some not included. This sample has about 140,000 clones, with 80% to 95% found just once. The sequenced sample was peripheral blood, obtained 28 days after the second AZD1222 dose. These receptor sequences come from an adult who received the AZD1222 COVID-19 vaccine.

V is TRBV29-1 and J is TRBJ1-3, with TRBD1 matching over 8 bases. Germline CDR1 is SQVTM and CDR2 is ANQGSEA. This CDR3 is built from 16 residues. Trimming removed 4 bases from V and 0 bases from J; junction bases left unmatched: 8. The CDR3 region is CSVAGTGYFSGNTIYF. CDR3 DNA: TGCAGCGTTGCCGGGACAGGTTATTTCTCTGGAAACACCATATATTTT.

The CDR3 DNA reads as TGCGCCAGCAGCTTTAAGGGGGAGCAGTTCTTC. It translates to CASSFKGEQFF. This chain uses TRBV5-1 with TRBJ2-1; D might be TRBD1 (5 bases). Germline CDR1 reads SGHRS; CDR2 reads YFSETQ. Trimming cost V 2 bases and J 10 bases, with 7 bases left between them. CDR3 length equals 11 residues.

This chain links TRBV2 with TRBJ2-5; D tentatively reads TRBD1 or TRBD2 (6 bases each). V was trimmed by 6 bases and J by 4 bases, leaving 15 bases between them. CDR1 and CDR2 from the germline V gene are SNHLY and FYNNEI. The CDR3 is 14 amino acids. The CDR3 protein is CASRENEGGETQYF. Written as DNA, the CDR3 is TGTGCCAGCAGAGAAAATGAGGGGGGAGAGACCCAGTACTTC.

Here the CDR3 DNA reads TGTGCCAGTAGTATAGTTGGAGAGGATGGAAACACCATATATTTT. Its protein product is CASSIVGEDGNTIYF. V gene TRBV19 combines with J gene TRBJ1-3; no definite D call. Trimming took off 1 base at V and 3 bases at J, with 10 bases between the two ends. The CDR3 runs 15 residues. Germline V gives CDR1 LNHDA, CDR2 SQIVND (reference sequence).

This rearrangement joins TRBV7-9 to TRBJ1-1; D is undetermined. Per germline, CDR1 SEHNR and CDR2 FQNEAQ (reference sequence). V lost 1 base, J lost 3 bases, and 6 bases lay in between. This CDR3 is built from 13 residues. The CDR3 spells CASSLETDTEAFF. For the CDR3, the DNA is TGTGCCAGCAGCTTAGAGACGGACACTGAAGCTTTCTTT. Drawing the rest from reference TRBV7-9 and TRBJ1-1, the complete variable domain is DTGVSQNPRHKITKRGQNVTFRCDPISEHNRLYWYRQTLGQGPEFLTYFQNEAQLEKSRLLSDRFSAERPKGSFSTLEIQRTEQGDSAMYLCASSLETDTEAFFGQGTRLTVV.

This clone was counted a single time. The CDR3 here is CASSTVQDTGELFF. The CDR3 region has the DNA TGTGCCAGCAGTACGGTCCAGGACACCGGGGAGCTGTTTTTT. The chain employs TRBV27 and TRBJ2-2; D call uncertain. The germline CDR1 and CDR2 sequences are MNHEY and SMNVEV (reference sequence). The CDR3 length is 14 residues. The germline V and J ends were trimmed by 5 bases and 3 bases, with 10 bases remaining between them.

The chain employs TRBV4-1 and TRBJ2-4, with D maybe TRBD2 (5 bases). V was pared by 0 bases and J by 0 bases, with 6 bases between. Per germline, CDR1 MGHRA and CDR2 YSYEKL. This CDR3 has 15 amino acids. CDR3 protein: CASSQEGVAKNIQYF. The CDR3 DNA sequence: TGCGCCAGCAGCCAAGAGGGAGTAGCCAAAAACATTCAGTACTTC.

The chain carries TRBV19 and TRBJ2-7; D is perhaps TRBD1 or TRBD2 (5 bases each). Germline CDR1 LNHDA, CDR2 SQIVND (reference sequence). The length of the CDR3 is 14 residues. The germline V and J ends were trimmed by 5 bases and 7 bases, with 18 bases remaining between them. DNA of the CDR3: TGTGCCAGTAGTGGGACCGCCATTGCTACGGAGCAGTACTTC. This encodes CASSGTAIATEQYF.

The genes are TRBV9 and TRBJ1-4, with D perhaps matching TRBD1 (5 bases). V was pared by 3 bases and J by 10 bases, with 19 bases between. The CDR3 is made up of 15 amino acids. CDR1 and CDR2 (germline): SGDLS, YYNGEE. The CDR3 coding sequence is TGTGCCAGCAGCGCGTCGGGGGATGGGTATGGAAAACTGTTTTTT. This encodes CASSASGDGYGKLFF.

The rearrangement joins TRBV29-1 to TRBJ1-4; unclear D gene. The CDR3 totals 12 residues. V lost 5 bases to trimming and J lost 7 bases, with 11 bases between them. From germline, CDR1 is SQVTM and CDR2 ANQGSEA. Here the CDR3 reads CSVLGLSEKLFF. CDR3 in DNA: TGCAGCGTTCTAGGGCTCAGTGAAAAACTGTTTTTT.

The gene calls are TRBV9 and TRBJ2-2; maybe TRBD2 (6 bases). The germline V and J ends were trimmed by 6 bases and 1 base, with 10 bases remaining between them. Germline values: CDR1 SGDLS, CDR2 YYNGEE. The CDR3 is 14 amino acids. The CDR3 DNA sequence: TGTGCCAGCAACCTGGGAGGGAACACCGGGGAGCTGTTTTTT. Its protein is CASNLGGNTGELFF.

The V and J genes are TRBV5-1 and TRBJ1-2; TRBD1 is a possible D gene (5 bases). The germline V gene encodes CDR1 SGHRS and CDR2 YFSETQ. V was pared by 2 bases and J by 4 bases, with 15 bases between. The CDR3 is 15 residues long. The CDR3: CASSFGHVEIYGYTF. For the CDR3, the DNA is TGCGCCAGCAGCTTCGGACACGTGGAGATCTATGGCTACACCTTC.

The chain is built from TRBV6-6 and TRBJ2-3, with 10 bases identical to TRBD2. Trimming took 6 bases from V and 8 from J; bases not matched to a gene: 14. This CDR3 contains 16 residues. Germline CDR1 reads MNHNY; CDR2 reads SVGAGI (reference sequence). This CDR3 is CASSPIRAGGGGTQYF. In nucleotides, the CDR3 is TGTGCCAGCAGCCCCATTAGAGCGGGAGGGGGTGGTACGCAGTATTTT.

The chain carries TRBV27 and TRBJ2-2; TRBD1 agrees at 8 bases. With 3 bases clipped from V and 6 bases from J, the junction kept 6 bases outside the gene matches. Germline values: CDR1 MNHEY, CDR2 SMNVEV (reference sequence). The CDR3 has 15 amino acids. This chain's CDR3 is CASSLAAGGPGELFF. Here the CDR3 DNA reads TGTGCCAGCAGTTTGGCGGCAGGGGGCCCCGGGGAGCTGTTTTTT.

This clone was seen once. This chain links TRBV11-2 with TRBJ1-2, with D hard to call. In germline, CDR1 is SGHAT, CDR2 FQNNGV. V shed 1 base and J shed 6 bases, with 6 bases lying between them. The CDR3 contains 12 residues. The CDR3 loop reads CASSLARDGYTF. The DNA for the CDR3 is TGTGCCAGCAGCTTAGCCCGGGATGGCTACACCTTC.

This clone was picked up a small number of times. V and J are TRBV7-9 and TRBJ1-1, with TRBD1 matching 8 bases. Germline V lookup: CDR1 SEHNR, CDR2 FQNEAQ (reference sequence). V trimming: 5 bases; J trimming: 5 bases; junction bases outside the gene matches: 4. The CDR3 is made up of 13 amino acids. This CDR3 is CASSPQGGTEAFF. CDR3 nucleotide sequence: TGTGCCAGCAGCCCACAGGGGGGAACTGAAGCTTTCTTT. The variable domain in full, with the rest retrieved from reference TRBV7-9 and TRBJ1-1, is DTGVSQNPRHKITKRGQNVTFRCDPISEHNRLYWYRQTLGQGPEFLTYFQNEAQLEKSRLLSDRFSAERPKGSFSTLEIQRTEQGDSAMYLCASSPQGGTEAFFGQGTRLTVV.

The rearrangement joins TRBV2 to TRBJ2-1; tentative D call: TRBD1 (6 bases). Germline V lookup: CDR1 SNHLY, CDR2 FYNNEI. Trimming took 6 bases from V and 4 from J, leaving 16 bases between them. The CDR3 length is 15 residues. The CDR3 here is CASRDSRRGYNEQFF. Written as DNA, the CDR3 is TGTGCCAGCAGGGACAGCCGCCGGGGATACAATGAGCAGTTCTTC.

CDR3 in DNA: TGTGCCAGCAGTTACGGGGGGCTCAATGAGCAGTTCTTC. As protein: CASSYGGLNEQFF. The chain has TRBV6-2 or TRBV6-3 and TRBJ2-1, with D tentatively TRBD1 or TRBD2 (6 bases each). The germline V and J ends were trimmed by 2 bases and 6 bases, with 8 bases remaining between them. The length of the CDR3 is 13 residues. Germline CDR1 MNHEY, CDR2 SVGEGT.

The chain joins TRBV7-9 to TRBJ2-1; D possibly corresponds to TRBD2 (6 bases). The length of the CDR3 is 15 residues. The germline V and J ends were trimmed by 1 base and 10 bases, with 17 bases remaining between them. In germline, CDR1 is SEHNR, CDR2 FQNEAQ (reference sequence). CDR3 region: CASSLGGGAGGEQFF. Written as DNA, the CDR3 is TGTGCCAGCAGCTTAGGCGGCGGGGCCGGTGGGGAGCAGTTCTTC.

This chain uses TRBV12-3 or TRBV12-4 with TRBJ1-2; D gene unclear. V was pared by 1 base and J by 8 bases, with 5 bases between. This CDR3 is 11 amino acids long. CDR3 sequence reads: CASSLGFGYTF. The CDR3 coding sequence is TGTGCCAGCAGTTTAGGGTTCGGCTACACCTTC.

The CDR3 nucleotides read TGTGCCAGCAGCTTATGGTCGGCAACTAATGAAAAACTGTTTTTT. Its translation is CASSLWSATNEKLFF. The chain couples TRBV7-9 to TRBJ1-4; D gene unclear. The CDR3 sequence is 15 residues long. Germline V lookup: CDR1 SEHNR, CDR2 FQNEAQ (reference sequence). V shed 2 bases and J shed 0 bases, with 7 bases lying between them.

This clone was counted once. For the CDR3, the DNA is TGTGCCAGTAACGACAACGGGAACAATGAGCAGTTCTTC. It encodes CASNDNGNNEQFF. The chain uses TRBV19 and TRBJ2-1; the D gene is possibly TRBD2 (5 bases). The V gene lost 7 bases and the J gene lost 5 bases, with 12 bases spanning the gap. This CDR3 spans 13 amino acids. Germline V gives CDR1 LNHDA, CDR2 SQIVND (reference sequence).

Remarks on this clone: Other DNA sequences in this specimen translate into the identical CDR3. The V gene is TRBV4-1, the J gene TRBJ2-1; 7 positions match TRBD2. The V segment lost 1 base and the J segment 1 base; nucleotides outside the gene matches: 1. This CDR3 has 15 residues. The germline V gene has CDR1 MGHRA and CDR2 YSYEKL. CDR3 sequence reads: CASSQAGGSYNEQFF. The DNA of the CDR3 is TGCGCCAGCAGCCAAGCGGGGGGTTCCTACAATGAGCAGTTCTTC.

This chain connects TRBV7-9 to TRBJ1-6; D uncertain. The V gene lost 10 bases and the J gene lost 8 bases, with 6 bases spanning the gap. The germline gives CDR1 SEHNR, CDR2 FQNEAQ (reference sequence). This CDR3 comprises 10 residues. Here the CDR3 reads CAILDSPLHF. CDR3 DNA sequence: TGTGCCATTTTGGATTCACCCCTCCACTTT.

J is TRBJ2-7 and V is TRBV7-2, with D perhaps matching TRBD1 (6 bases). Germline values: CDR1 SGHTA, CDR2 FQGNSA. This CDR3 is built from 14 residues. The V and J ends lost 5 bases and 0 bases respectively, with 11 bases between them. DNA for the CDR3: TGTGCCAGCAGCCCGAGGGGGAGCTCCTACGAGCAGTACTTC. Translated, it gives CASSPRGSSYEQYF.

This chain connects TRBV12-3 or TRBV12-4 to TRBJ1-2; no clear D. The CDR3 loop spans 12 amino acids. With 2 bases removed from V and 7 bases from J, the gap between germline ends came to 8 bases. DNA of the CDR3: TGTGCCAGCAGTTTAATGGGGTCTGGCTACACCTTC. Its translation: CASSLMGSGYTF.

V usage is TRBV27 and J usage is TRBJ1-1; D remains ambiguous. The CDR3 has 16 residues. Germline CDR1 reads MNHEY; CDR2 reads SMNVEV (reference sequence). Trimming removed 1 base at V and 0 bases at J, with 12 bases between. CDR3 DNA sequence: TGTGCCAGCAGTTTATTCCCGAGGCAAGTGAACACTGAAGCTTTCTTT. Translated, it gives CASSLFPRQVNTEAFF.